This T cell receptor beta chain was identified in a study of cytomegalovirus exposure and HLA in healthy donors (dated by TCRdb to the late 2010s). The study in broad terms: In an earlier analysis of 587 of the donors, 250 to 350 Gb of sequence data and approximately 100 million unique TCR beta sequences from 180 million or so T cells were reported. The study aimed to test whether cataloging public T cell receptors could reveal signatures of past pathogen exposure. Using immunosequencing, the study profiled T cell repertoires from around 670 subjects and related those repertoires to cytomegalovirus serostatus. Among the roughly 390 genotyped donors, under 90% belonged to the genetic ancestry cluster associated with self-reported Caucasian donors. Donor age, sex, ethnicity and CMV serostatus were collected together with the repertoire data. An earlier analysis of 587 of the donors used high-throughput TCR beta sequencing to judge whether each TCR beta V gene segment behaved as functional or pseudogenic. Four or five DR-DQ haplotypes were handled as single units for association and clustering because linkage in the cohort was strong. HLA typing covered class I and class II loci at four-digit resolution. A separate validation cohort of approximately 120 different subjects was used in addition to the roughly 670-subject first cohort. In a later analysis, previously published TCR beta repertoires from 550 to 750 donors were re-analyzed and high-resolution HLA genotyping was added so that TCR occurrence patterns could be studied. To predict cytomegalovirus infection status, the study combined high-throughput TCR immunosequencing, statistical association of individual TCRs with disease status, and machine learning. Typing coverage differed by locus: A, B, C, DRB1 and DQB1 were typed in roughly 620-630 donors, DQA1 in 522, DPA1 in roughly 590, and DPB1 in around 490. Among about 360 genotyped donors of the cohort, an average of around 240,000 unique TCR beta nucleotide sequences were sequenced per donor, around 20% of them non-productive. An early release covering approximately 600 HLA-typed donors comprised around 300 gigabases of sequencing data and around 85 million unique TCR sequences. Every repertoire in the discovery cohort had been generated on one and the same sequencing platform. In a later genetic analysis, genome-wide SNP genotypes for about 55% of the roughly 700 donors were used, and that subset was treated as a discovery cohort. Rather than drawing on any new phenotypic data, the later analysis identified candidate immune exposures from TCR beta sequences and the way those sequences occurred across donors. Here is what the overall study found, with its caveats: In a later analysis, HLA-associated TCR beta chains showed more clonal expansion and lower generation probabilities than non-associated chains that were equally common. Compared with the approximately 720-donor mean, donors in an Asian-associated ancestry cluster had fewer N-insertions in productive TCRs, according to a later genetic analysis. A later genetic analysis associated a missense DCLRE1C variant with V-gene and J-gene trimming of TCR beta chains, and an independent cohort replicated the association. A cluster of highly shared sequence variants was judged likely to be a technical artifact of the sequencing pipeline. This cohort had only TCR beta chains sequenced, and the lack of alpha or paired-chain data limited which features could be detected. The authors suggested that the approach could potentially be extended to other disease states and immunological phenotypes. CMV serostatus was the only immune exposure information available for the cohort. A further reported finding was that TCR beta sequences accurately predicted the HLA-A and HLA-B alleles for most subjects in the first cohort. In a later analysis, 15,000 to 20,000 TCR beta sequences were associated with specific HLA alleles at a false discovery rate of 0.05. The earlier analysis of fewer than 750 of the donors excluded approximately 17 rarely observed V segments, including chromosome 9 orphons, because counts were too low. A later analysis found that most CMV-associated TCR beta chains appeared HLA-restricted, with HLA associations seemingly driven largely by CMV exposure. Because HLA typing was missing for some donors at each locus, association tests included only the typed subset. Because the 87-base-pair reads could not distinguish some IMGT-functional V segments, including TRBV6-2 and TRBV6-3, those segments were excluded. Sequencing depth was assumed to be roughly uniform across donors in the presence/absence analyses, though that assumption may not hold. Broadly in line with IMGT annotations, most TCR beta V segments showed up in productive rearrangements about 90% or about 30% of the time in an earlier analysis of 587 of the donors. A later analysis found that TCR association rates varied across HLA loci, with DRB1 alleles showing the most associated TCRs and HLA-C alleles the fewest. In both the original and validation cohorts, the classifier was reported to diagnose cytomegalovirus status with high specificity and sensitivity. A later analysis reported that several top co-occurrence clusters appeared linked to parvovirus B19, influenza, CMV and Epstein-Barr virus. The study listed 150 to 200 TCR beta chains as associated with cytomegalovirus. Most TCR sequences were seen in very few donors, while some public TCRs were found in many individuals. When HLA alleles, especially DR and DQ, strongly co-occurred, attributing TCR associations to individual alleles was difficult. Three of the identified cytomegalovirus-associated TCR beta chains were confirmed in vitro to be specific for cytomegalovirus antigens. Correlated functional status among segregating V segments might reflect linkage disequilibrium, but an unknown experimental factor could not be ruled out.

The method was the immunoSEQ multiplex PCR assay. A mixture of 60 forward primers for TCR Vbeta segments and 13 reverse primers for TCR Jbeta segments was used in the multiplex PCR. The CDR3 region of rearranged TCR beta genes was amplified from genomic DNA by a multiplex PCR assay. The amplified TCR beta libraries were sequenced on the Illumina HiSeq System as 87-base-pair reads. In the paper's pipeline: Across the 670 or so repertoires, a later analysis counted tens of millions of unique TCR beta chains, roughly 11 million of which were shared by at least two donors. A nearest-neighbor algorithm error-corrected the raw reads and collapsed the reads into unique sequences, merging closely related sequences to remove PCR and sequencing errors. Alignment of CDR3 sequences to IMGT reference sequences was used to assign V, D and J gene segments. Each retained sequence needed at least a six-nucleotide match to both a V gene segment and a J gene segment. Rearrangements were called productive when the CDR3 lacked stop codons and stayed in frame with V and J; all others were non-productive. CDR3 was defined according to IMGT convention as the region running from the second conserved V-encoded cysteine to the conserved J-encoded phenylalanine. In an earlier analysis of 550 to 650 of the donors, sequences lacking an unambiguous match to a single V gene segment were excluded. An earlier analysis of over 450 of the donors classified V segments as functional when productive rearrangements were above 56.7% and as segregating when the standard deviation between donors was above 5%. A statistical classification framework was built for diagnosing cytomegalovirus status from the catalog of TCR beta chain sequences. In a later analysis, V and J genes were assigned by comparing TCR nucleotide sequences against IMGT/GENE-DB human TR gene sequences. In a later analysis, CDR3 sequences and most-parsimonious VDJ recombination scenarios were assigned using the TCRdist pipeline. In a later analysis, each TCR beta chain was defined by its CDR3 amino acid sequence together with its V-gene family, and reads lacking a unique V-gene family were excluded. A later analysis removed 592 highly shared, low-generation-probability nucleotide sequences to deal with suspected cross-contamination and a sequencing artifact. In a later analysis, a clonal expansion index was calculated for each public chain from normalized within-repertoire ranks of inferred template counts. In a later analysis, generation probabilities were computed using a VDJ recombination model fitted to out-of-frame rearrangements, and the results were checked against IGoR. In a later analysis, TCR-TCR, TCR-HLA and TCR-CMV co-occurrence was scored with hypergeometric tests, and a repertoire-size bias correction was applied to TCR pairs. A later analysis estimated false discovery rates by permuting HLA or CMV assignments 20 times. In a later analysis, co-occurring TCRs were grouped using DBSCAN, and TCRdist sequence similarity was added for clustering within HLA-allele-positive subsets. Repertoires with fewer than 30,000 or more than 120,000 public chains were left out of co-occurrence clustering, as were five repertoires with anomalous nucleotide sharing. TCRdb limited this immuneACCESS table to in-frame rearrangements with V and J called. A share of clones is missing; checked studies link under half to unresolved V genes, and the rest is unexplained. Clone size and the V and J calls come from that table; the DNA yielded D and trimming. Counted in this sample were about 160,000 clones; 84% of them appeared once. The ten largest clones represent about 6.8% of the sample.

Concerning this clone itself: Its antigen remains undetermined. Per-base quality was not reported, and no clone a single base away is much larger than it.

In total, 630 or so healthy bone marrow donors made up the cohort. At the time of sampling, every cohort member was nominally healthy, though immune exposures that went unrecorded were likely present. The donor was CMV seropositive and belonged to the group of 250 to 300 seropositive cohort members. A peripheral blood sample was collected from each donor, and TCR beta sequencing was performed on peripheral blood mononuclear cells. Genomic DNA was extracted from the blood cell samples with the Qiagen DNeasy Blood Extraction Kit. The CDR3 numbers 14 residues from cysteine through phenylalanine. Kept here is only the CDR3 DNA, which spans 42 bases and is read in frame from base 1. Via the germline V gene, CDR1 is MGHRA and CDR2 YSYEKL. Trimming takes 7 bases off V and 6 bases off J; junction bases not matched to a gene: 10.

The origin of this receptor is a man between 45 and 60 years old in good health and CMV-seropositive. Specimen: PBMCs. This receptor chain uses TRBV4-1 and TRBJ1-2; the central 8 bases match TRBD1. The CDR3 region reads CASTATQGAHGYTF. The nucleotide sequence reads as follows: TGCGCCAGCACCGCCACCCAGGGGGCGCATGGCTACACCTTC.